This T cell receptor beta chain comes out of a study of blood T cells in healthy people across ages. Study outcomes and limitations: Lack of knowledge of donor CMV status possibly confounded expanded clonotype changes.

It was with a sample-barcoded 5' primer and a J-beta primer mix that a second PCR of roughly 7 to 12 cycles was run. TCRdb re-derived calls from the 5' RACE reads in MiXCR, one entry per CDR3 protein. Of about 690,000 distinct CDR3 sequences in the sample, 40% to 45% were seen once. This clonotype appeared many times. The antigen is not known. The clonotype was recovered from a man older than 75 in good health. The sequenced material came from blood.

The CDR3 loop reads CAISEGQGANSPLHF. CDR3 coding DNA: TGTGCCATCAGTGAGGGCCAGGGGGCGAATTCACCCCTCCACTTT. V usage is TRBV10-3 and J usage is TRBJ1-6; 8 bases are a match to TRBD1. The CDR3 has 15 residues. The ends lost 2 bases at V and 7 bases at J; junction bases unmatched: 4. Germline CDR1 and CDR2: ENHRY and SYGVKD.